This T cell receptor beta chain was identified during a study of cytomegalovirus exposure and HLA in healthy donors (dated by TCRdb to the late 2010s). With regard to the full study: The 666 repertoires of the first cohort and the 110 or so validation repertoires were produced on the same platform, according to a later analysis. High-throughput TCR immunosequencing, statistical association of individual TCRs with disease status, and machine learning were combined to predict cytomegalovirus infection status. The study aimed to test whether cataloging public T cell receptors could reveal signatures of past pathogen exposure. Besides the first cohort of some 670 subjects, a separate validation cohort made up of around 120 different subjects was used.

Receptor amplification or capture employed the immunoSEQ multiplex PCR assay. As for the original processing: A statistical classification framework was developed to diagnose cytomegalovirus status using the catalog of TCR beta chain sequences. TCRdb holds this immuneACCESS table with in-frame rearrangements only. Some clones are missing; in checked studies, unresolved V genes explain under half, and the rest has no known cause. Clonal size and the V and J genes are those of that table, whereas D and trimming came from the DNA. The sample table lists 98,000 or so clones, nearly 97% of them with a count of one. Roughly 0.67% of the sample is in the top ten clones. In this sample, this clone turned up once. Its antigen is still unknown. Base qualities are not recorded, but no much larger clone differs from it by a single base. Here is what the overall study found, with its caveats: In vitro tests confirmed that three of the cytomegalovirus-associated TCR beta chains recognize cytomegalovirus antigens. Most TCR sequences were seen in very few donors, while some public TCRs were found in many individuals. The authors suggested that the approach could potentially be extended to other disease states and immunological phenotypes. A total of fewer than 200 TCR beta chains were listed by the study as associated with cytomegalovirus. In a later analysis, TCRs clustered in the first cohort were found to also tend to co-occur in the approximately 120 validation repertoires, with around 94% of cluster scores above 0. The classifier was reported to diagnose cytomegalovirus status with high specificity and sensitivity in both the original cohort and the validation cohort. The validation cohort had no HLA typing available for a later analysis, so co-occurrence within that cohort was assessed over all 120 or so repertoires.

The donors were included in the validation cohort of roughly 120 subjects, a group kept apart from the approximately 700-subject first cohort. The sequenced sample consisted of PBMCs. The clonotype comes from a woman between 18 and 29 years old in good health and CMV-seronegative.

In nucleotide form, the sequence is TGTGCCAGTAGTATACAGCGGGGGGCCTCCTACGAGCAGTACTTC. This codes for CASSIQRGASYEQYF. This chain is built from TRBV19 and TRBJ2-7; 9 junctional bases match TRBD2. The V end gives up 2 bases and the J end 0 bases, leaving 2 bases in the junction not matched to a gene. Including cysteine and phenylalanine, the CDR3 has 15 amino acids. Only the CDR3 region is kept as DNA, spanning 45 bases read in frame from base 1. The germline V gene encodes CDR1 LNHDA and CDR2 SQIVND (reference sequence).